These T cell receptor beta chains were read from a single sample in a study of T-cell memory formation after mild COVID-19. A single record per CDR3 protein comes from TCRdb applying MiXCR to the 5' RACE reads. Of under 600,000 distinct CDR3 sequences in the sample, approximately 21% were seen once. The specimen was PBMCs or a T cell subset sorted from them (not recorded which). Every receptor here comes from an adult woman who had mild COVID-19 (a few samples of this study predate the infection). Cell type and time point are not known. Each CDR3 is given without its conserved first and last residue.

cdr3_aa	cdr3_length	v_call
ASSLTEALAL	10	TRBV7-9
ASSLESLSSGNTIY	14	TRBV13
ASIGVDRGQTEAF	13	TRBV6-1
ASSPTAQETQY	11	TRBV18
ASSLAGLMNTEAF	13	TRBV5-6
ASSAHGATGVNTEAF	15	TRBV9
SAQPDHTGELF	11	TRBV20-1
ASSLPSGRSADTQY	14	TRBV5-1
ASSPAIETQY	10	TRBV7-9
ASSFLGGIYEQY	12	TRBV12-3/TRBV12-4
SVGSGSYNEQY	11	TRBV29-1
ASSYVSTGGEQY	12	TRBV6-5
ASSFDSGRAHNEQF	14	TRBV7-2
ASSWEGRRETQY	12	TRBV5-1
ASRWGSGELF	10	TRBV5-1
ASSGTGAMNTEAF	13	TRBV6-2/TRBV6-3
ASSLTRGRRNEKLF	14	TRBV7-8
ASSPSWGYEQY	11	TRBV4-2
ASSWSGDTEAF	11	TRBV4-3
AWNRGFEQY	9	TRBV30
ASSSTGIWETQY	12	TRBV7-7
ASSYFDRGEETQY	13	TRBV11-2
ASSPLGARTDTQY	13	TRBV3-1
ASSGSGSRTEAF	12	TRBV7-6
ASSQDNEGKLF	11	TRBV3-1
ASTPGVLTGELF	12	TRBV19
ASSLWAGTARGTQY	14	TRBV5-6
ASSFRDRARRVYGYT	15	TRBV27
ATSRDLHTGELF	12	TRBV15
ASTLTDRRGYT	11	TRBV12-3/TRBV12-4
ASSITGNPYNEQF	13	TRBV19
ASSSQEGGVLNGYT	14	TRBV7-2
ASGEGAMGEETQY	13	TRBV25-1
ASSLDSYSGNTIY	13	TRBV5-6
ASSLRDRGSEAF	12	TRBV13
ASSVVTGGFSGYT	13	TRBV9
ASSPGVADNTQY	12	TRBV18
ASSLWAGQETQY	12	TRBV27
ASSDSAGSYNEQF	13	TRBV6-4
ASSQWVSNQETQY	13	TRBV14
ASSLAAGVTHEQY	13	TRBV5-1
ASSLLPGDTGELF	13	TRBV5-1
ASSPYSSGREYEQY	14	TRBV3-1
ASSAGQGVRWPQH	13	TRBV2
ASSSGTRYNEQF	12	TRBV7-2
ASSLRIGETQY	11	TRBV6-2/TRBV6-3
ASSLSETYEQY	11	TRBV7-8
SARRGGKLF	9	TRBV20-1
ASSPTGPDTQY	11	TRBV2
SVASGVHSYNEQF	13	TRBV29-1
ASNPPGYSYNEQF	13	TRBV5-1
ASSVGKGSEQY	11	TRBV9
ATSEKGRRFNTDTQY	15	TRBV24-1
ATSDPTSGGDTQY	13	TRBV24-1
ASSDRPVGGPQF	12	TRBV9